The 18 T cell receptor beta chains reported below all come from one sample, sequenced in a study of T cells after yellow fever vaccination. TCRdb reprocessed the 5' RACE reads with MiXCR, giving one entry per CDR3 protein. In the table there are about 75,000 distinct CDR3 sequences, around 7.9% of which are singletons. The input for sequencing was CD8+ T cells sorted from PBMCs, taken roughly 10 days after the first yellow fever vaccination. Receptor source: a man aged 18 to 30 who received the YFV17D yellow fever vaccine.

V is TRBV6-5 and J is TRBJ1-1; possibly TRBD1 for D (6 bases). The CDR3 runs to 15 residues. V lost 0 bases and J 1 base, leaving 9 bases between the germline ends. Germline V CDR1 and CDR2: MNHEY, SVGAGI. CDR3 nucleotide sequence: TGTGCCAGCAGTTACTCCGGGACACAGAACACTGAAGCTTTCTTT. Protein sequence: CASSYSGTQNTEAFF.

This clonotype came up a few times. This chain connects TRBV7-3 to TRBJ2-1; maybe TRBD2 (6 bases). The CDR3 totals 16 residues. The V end was cut by 2 bases, the J end by 0 bases, with 11 bases between. The V gene's germline CDR1 is SGHTA and CDR2 FQGTGA. CDR3 sequence: CASSLLWTNSYNEQFF. The CDR3 region has the DNA TGTGCCAGCAGCTTACTTTGGACTAACTCCTACAATGAGCAGTTCTTC.

Ten or more counts support this clonotype. The chain joins TRBV11-2 to TRBJ2-5; 8 nucleotides agree with TRBD2. Germline V gene data show CDR1 as SGHAT and CDR2 as FQNNGV. V was pared by 5 bases and J by 5 bases, with 7 bases of the junction left unmatched. The CDR3 length is 14 residues. This CDR3 is CASSPPGGWETQYF. Here the CDR3 DNA reads TGTGCCAGCAGCCCGCCGGGAGGGTGGGAGACCCAGTACTTC.

This clonotype has ten or more counts. J is TRBJ1-5 and V is TRBV20-1; tentative D call: TRBD1 (5 bases). Trimming removed 5 bases at V and 7 bases at J, with 18 bases between. The CDR3 sequence is 14 residues long. Germline lookup yields CDR1 DFQATT and CDR2 SNEGSKA (reference sequence). This chain's CDR3 is CSAPGTESEQPQHF. CDR3 coding DNA: TGCAGTGCTCCCGGGACGGAATCGGAACAGCCCCAGCATTTT.

This clonotype was picked up many times. The chain employs TRBV5-1 and TRBJ2-2; a possible D gene is TRBD2 (5 bases). Between the trimmed V and J ends, which lost 4 bases and 5 bases, there was a span of 24 bases. The CDR3 contains 18 residues. The germline CDR1 and CDR2 sequences are SGHRS and YFSETQ. This chain's CDR3 is CASSRNPVYAGGTGELFF. In DNA, the CDR3 is TGCGCCAGCAGCCGCAATCCCGTATATGCCGGAGGTACCGGGGAGCTGTTTTTT.

In this sample, this clonotype turned up many times. The chain is built from TRBV6-5 and TRBJ2-1, with TRBD1 as a possible D gene (5 bases). The CDR3 sequence is 15 residues long. The ends were cut back, 7 bases at V and 4 bases at J, with 17 bases in the middle. Germline V lookup: CDR1 MNHEY, CDR2 SVGAGI. The CDR3 nucleotides read TGTGCCAGCACGGACAATCCGGTGCCGTACAATGAGCAGTTCTTC. Residues: CASTDNPVPYNEQFF.

The rearrangement uses TRBV2 and TRBJ2-2; 10 bases are a match to TRBD2. V dropped 6 bases and J dropped 0; count of bases not matched to a gene: 10. This CDR3 has 18 residues. Germline values: CDR1 SNHLY, CDR2 FYNNEI. The CDR3 DNA follows: TGTGCCAGCAGCACCCGTCTCCTAGCGGGGGCGAACACCGGGGAGCTGTTTTTT. It is translated as CASSTRLLAGANTGELFF.

This clonotype was detected many times. The chain couples TRBV5-1 to TRBJ1-1; TRBD1 is a possible D gene (6 bases). The V gene's germline CDR1 is SGHRS and CDR2 YFSETQ. V was cut by 4 bases and J by 0 bases, with 10 bases left in between. This CDR3 is 14 amino acids long. The CDR3 bases are TGCGCCAGCAGCCTACAGGGCGTGAACACTGAAGCTTTCTTT. It yields the protein CASSLQGVNTEAFF.

This clonotype came up a few times. V usage is TRBV19 and J usage is TRBJ2-7, with D uncertain. There are 15 residues in the CDR3. Germline V gene lookup returns CDR1 LNHDA and CDR2 SQIVND (reference sequence). V lost 3 bases to trimming and J lost 4 bases, with 16 bases between them. The CDR3 DNA follows: TGTGCCAGTAGTATTAGTGCGGAGCTATTTTACGAGCAGTACTTC. Amino acids: CASSISAELFYEQYF.

This clonotype was counted many times. The chain couples TRBV27 to TRBJ2-2; possible D gene TRBD1, 7 bases. The V end was cut by 2 bases, the J end by 1 base, with 11 bases between. In germline, CDR1 is MNHEY, CDR2 SMNVEV (reference sequence). CDR3 length: 16 amino acids. For the CDR3, the DNA is TGTGCCAGCAGTTTAAACAGGGGACTGAACACCGGGGAGCTGTTTTTT. Translated: CASSLNRGLNTGELFF.

The J gene is TRBJ1-2, the V gene TRBV5-4; D remains ambiguous. Germline loops: CDR1 SGHNT, CDR2 YYREEE (reference sequence). CDR3 length: 13 amino acids. Trimming stripped 1 base from V and 4 bases from J, with 8 bases between. The CDR3 DNA reads as TGTGCCAGCAGCTTGAGTCCCCTCTATGGCTACACCTTC. Translated: CASSLSPLYGYTF. The full variable domain, its missing parts supplied by reference TRBV5-4 and TRBJ1-2, is ETGVTQSPTHLIKTRGQQVTLRCSSQSGHNTVSWYQQALGQGPQFIFQYYREEENGRGNFPPRFSGLQFPNYSSELNVNALELDDSALYLCASSLSPLYGYTFGSGTRLTVV.

V gene TRBV7-6 combines with J gene TRBJ2-3; maybe TRBD1 (6 bases). The CDR3 has 14 residues. From germline, CDR1 is SGHVS and CDR2 FNYEAQ. V was cut by 4 bases and J by 4 bases, with 12 bases left in between. The CDR3 DNA sequence: TGTGCCAGCAGCTCGGCCTGGGGGCCAGATACGCAGTATTTT. Residues: CASSSAWGPDTQYF.

This clonotype was counted ten times or more. The chain has TRBV27 and TRBJ2-7, with 9 bases fitting TRBD1. This CDR3 region has 17 residues. CDR1 is MNHEY and CDR2 is SMNVEV in the germline V gene (reference sequence). V lost 5 bases and J lost 3; bases outside the gene matches: 14. The CDR3 is CASSTKQGAGSRYEQYV. DNA of the CDR3: TGTGCCAGCAGTACCAAACAGGGGGCGGGATCTCGCTACGAGCAGTACGTC.

This clonotype was observed many times. The chain recombines TRBV27 with TRBJ2-7; 8 bases are a match to TRBD1. This CDR3 is 12 amino acids long. Germline-derived CDR1 and CDR2 are MNHEY and SMNVEV (reference sequence). V dropped 5 bases and J dropped 11; count of bases not matched to a gene: 8. In DNA, the CDR3 is TGTGCCAGCAGTCACGGACAGGGTACCGAGTACTTC. Translation: CASSHGQGTEYF.

The chain is built from TRBV9 and TRBJ1-1, with D unresolved. There are 15 residues in the CDR3. The germline V gene has CDR1 SGDLS and CDR2 YYNGEE. V lost 3 bases and J lost 1, with 13 bases in between. The CDR3 loop is CASSGNLAPNTEAFF. CDR3 in DNA: TGTGCCAGCAGCGGGAACCTAGCTCCGAACACTGAAGCTTTCTTT.

This clonotype was counted at least ten times. The rearrangement links TRBV27 to TRBJ1-2, with 9 bases aligning to TRBD1. Trimming cost V 4 bases and J 4 bases; bases outside gene matches: 4. Germline values: CDR1 MNHEY, CDR2 SMNVEV (reference sequence). This CDR3 has 14 residues. DNA for the CDR3: TGTGCCAGCAGTTGGGACAGGGCCTCCTATGGCTACACCTTC. Translating gives CASSWDRASYGYTF.

This clonotype was observed a handful of times. J is TRBJ2-7 and V is TRBV5-4; D is possibly TRBD1 or TRBD2 (6 bases each). CDR1 is SGHNT and CDR2 is YYREEE in the germline V gene (reference sequence). The CDR3 loop spans 15 amino acids. V gave up 5 bases and J gave up 3 bases, with 18 bases separating them. The CDR3 DNA follows: TGTGCCAGCAGGTTTGGACCGGGGGACAACTACGAGCAGTACGTC. It encodes CASRFGPGDNYEQYV.

The sample holds many counts of this clonotype. V is TRBV4-3 and J is TRBJ2-1; weak D call: TRBD2 (6 bases). Trimming took 1 base from V and 1 from J, leaving 14 bases between them. Germline loops: CDR1 LGHNA, CDR2 YSLEER. This CDR3 comprises 17 residues. CDR3 sequence: CASSQVIVGGSYNEQFF. Here the CDR3 DNA reads TGCGCCAGCAGCCAAGTTATTGTCGGAGGGTCCTACAATGAGCAGTTCTTC.